This is a list of T cell receptor beta chains from one sample in a study of blood T cell repertoires in COVID-19. Sequencing was performed with immunoSEQ multiplex PCR; in TCRdb, only in-frame clones are kept and a portion is missing. The sample includes fewer than 450,000 clones, about 90% of them seen just once. Source material: PBMCs or T cells enriched from blood (not recorded which). Receptor source: a woman aged 30 to 39 who had recovered from COVID-19. The CDR3 runs from the conserved cysteine through the conserved F or W. Fields, in order: D gene, clone size, V gene, J gene, CDR3 DNA, CDR3 protein. D genes are given only for firm matches. Size tells how often a clone was seen (once, few, many) or the class of an expanded clone, and some rows leave it out.

TRBD1	-	TRBV6-5	TRBJ2-7	TGTGCCAGCAGGCCGACAGGGAACTCAGCCTACGAGCAGTACTTC	CASRPTGNSAYEQYF
TRBD1	-	TRBV9	TRBJ1-2	TGTGCCAGCACCGTACTAAGGACAGGGGACGGCTACACCTTC	CASTVLRTGDGYTF
-	-	TRBV10-3	TRBJ1-2	TGTGCCATCAGTGAGTCTTCAGCGCGCAACTATGGCTACACCTTC	CAISESSARNYGYTF
TRBD2	-	TRBV2	TRBJ2-3	TGTGCCAGCAGTCGGGGGACTAGAACAGATACGCAGTATTTT	CASSRGTRTDTQYF
TRBD1	once	TRBV28	TRBJ1-2	TGTGCCAGCACCCCCCATCGGGCAGGGGGCGCTGACTATGGCTACACCTTC	CASTPHRAGGADYGYTF
TRBD1	-	TRBV7-9	TRBJ2-5	TGTGCCAGCAGCTTAGCGCTGGAGGGCAGGGGGCGGGAGACCCAGTACTTC	CASSLALEGRGRETQYF
-	-	TRBV5-6	TRBJ1-2	TGTGCCAGCAGCTTCCCAGGGGAAGGGGATTATGGCTACACCTTC	CASSFPGEGDYGYTF
TRBD1	few	TRBV5-1	TRBJ1-2	TGCGCCAGCAGCCTACGTCCGGGACAGGGAGGTGGCTACACCTTC	CASSLRPGQGGGYTF
TRBD1	-	TRBV7-8	TRBJ1-1	TGTGCCAGCAGCTTAACAGGGGGAGGGAACACTGAAGCTTTCTTT	CASSLTGGGNTEAFF
-	-	TRBV7-9	TRBJ1-1	TGTGCCAGCAGCTTCCCCGGGGAGGGAAATGAAGCTTTCTTT	CASSFPGEGNEAFF
-	-	TRBV28	TRBJ2-5	TGTGCCAGCAGTTTCTCTGTCTTCCAAGAGACCCAGTACTTC	CASSFSVFQETQYF
TRBD1	once	TRBV7-9	TRBJ2-7	TGTGCCAGCAGCCCTGGGACAGCTCTCTACGAGCAGTACTTC	CASSPGTALYEQYF
TRBD2	-	TRBV7-6	TRBJ2-3	TGTGCCAGCAGCCTTATAGCGGGGATGAGCACAGATACGCAGTATTTT	CASSLIAGMSTDTQYF
TRBD1	-	TRBV28	TRBJ1-2	TGTGCCAGCAGTTTCTGGGACAGAGAATATGGCTACACCTTC	CASSFWDREYGYTF
TRBD1	-	TRBV2	TRBJ2-5	TGTGCCAGCAGAACTTACAGGGGTGGCCAAGAGACCCAGTACTTC	CASRTYRGGQETQYF
TRBD1	once	TRBV7-8	TRBJ1-2	TGTGCCAGCAGCGCGGGACAGAACTATGGCTACACCTTC	CASSAGQNYGYTF
TRBD1	once	TRBV28	TRBJ1-5	TGTGCCAGCAGTTACCGTGGACAGGGTAATCAGCCCCAGCATTTT	CASSYRGQGNQPQHF
-	-	TRBV19	TRBJ1-2	TGTGCCAGTAACCCCCAGGTAGCGGAAGACGGCTATGGCTACACCTTC	CASNPQVAEDGYGYTF
TRBD2	-	TRBV14	TRBJ2-1	TGTGCCAGCAGCCCCGGACTAGCGGGGTGGAATGAGCAGTTCTTC	CASSPGLAGWNEQFF
-	-	TRBV28	TRBJ1-2	TGTGCCAGCAGTTTACCCTCTAACTATGGCTACACCTTC	CASSLPSNYGYTF
TRBD2	-	TRBV5-1	TRBJ2-7	TGCGCCAGCAGCGGGGGACTAGCGGGGGCCATTGACTCCTACGAGCAGTACTTC	CASSGGLAGAIDSYEQYF
TRBD1	-	TRBV3-1/TRBV3-2	TRBJ2-7	TGTGCCAGCAGCCAAGGGCTACGGACAGGCCGCGGATACGAGCAGTACTTC	CASSQGLRTGRGYEQYF
TRBD2	-	TRBV9	TRBJ2-6	TGTGCCAGCAGCGGGACTAGCGGGGCCGGGGCCAACGTCCTGACTTTC	CASSGTSGAGANVLTF
TRBD1	-	TRBV27	TRBJ1-6	TGTGCCAGCAGTTTAGGGACAGGGTATAATTCACCCCTCCACTTT	CASSLGTGYNSPLHF
-	-	TRBV18	TRBJ1-1	TGTGCCAGCTCACCGACCCCCACAGGGCAGGGCACTGAAGCTTTCTTT	CASSPTPTGQGTEAFF
TRBD2	-	TRBV7-8	TRBJ2-7	TGTGCCAGCGCACCGAGTCGGGGGGGTCCCTACGAGCAGTACTTC	CASAPSRGGPYEQYF
-	-	TRBV15	TRBJ1-6	TGTGCCACCAGCAGAGGGAGGCGCGGGAATTCACCCCTCCACTTT	CATSRGRRGNSPLHF
-	few	TRBV4-1	TRBJ1-3	TGCGCCAGCAGCCAGATGATGGGGGCTGTGGGTATTGGAAACACCATATATTTT	CASSQMMGAVGIGNTIYF
TRBD2	-	TRBV5-4	TRBJ2-2	TGTGCCAGCAGCGGGGGCGGTAGCGGGGGGTTCACCGGGGAGCTGTTTTTT	CASSGGGSGGFTGELFF
TRBD2	-	TRBV5-4	TRBJ2-2	TGTGCCAGCAGCTTGGACGGGGGGGCCCCCGGGGAGCTGTTTTTT	CASSLDGGAPGELFF
-	-	TRBV7-9	TRBJ1-6	TGTGCCAGCAGCCTAGGCCCTCGGGGCCTCCACTTT	CASSLGPRGLHF
TRBD1	-	TRBV7-6	TRBJ1-2	TGTGCCAGCAGCTCCGGCCGACCCGGGACAGGGGGCTTGAATAACTATGGCTACACCTTC	CASSSGRPGTGGLNNYGYTF
-	few	TRBV7-9	TRBJ1-1	TGTGCCAGCAGCTTTCGGGGCGGGGGCACTGAAGCTTTCTTT	CASSFRGGGTEAFF
TRBD1	-	TRBV19	TRBJ1-5	TGTGCCAGTAGTATGGATCAGGGGGATCAGCCCCAGCATTTT	CASSMDQGDQPQHF
TRBD1	-	TRBV28	TRBJ1-5	TGTGCCAGCAGCTTAACAGGGGACAATCAGCCCCAGCATTTT	CASSLTGDNQPQHF
-	once	TRBV20-1	TRBJ2-7	TGCAGTGCTAACGACATCTACGAGCAGTACTTC	CSANDIYEQYF
-	-	TRBV6-5	TRBJ2-7	TGTGCCAGCAGACGTGACATCTACGAGCAGTACTTC	CASRRDIYEQYF
-	-	TRBV25-1	TRBJ1-4	TGTGCCAGCACCGGACATGGGAATGAAAAACTGTTTTTT	CASTGHGNEKLFF
-	-	TRBV6-5	TRBJ1-3	TGTGCCAGCAGTATTACAGAAGGCTCTGGAAACACCATATATTTT	CASSITEGSGNTIYF
-	once	TRBV14	TRBJ1-2	TGTGCCAGCAGCCTAACTACAAAAGGAGGCTACACCTTC	CASSLTTKGGYTF
-	-	TRBV5-1	TRBJ1-6	TGCGCCAGCAGCTCAGGGGATTCACCCCTCCACTTT	CASSSGDSPLHF
TRBD2	-	TRBV5-1	TRBJ2-3	TGCGCCAGCAGCAAAACGACTAGCGGGGTGACAGATACGCAGTATTTT	CASSKTTSGVTDTQYF
TRBD2	-	TRBV12-3/TRBV12-4	TRBJ2-1	TGTGCCAGCAGTGTGAGCGGGGGTGGTGAGCAGTTCTTC	CASSVSGGGEQFF
-	-	TRBV9	TRBJ2-3	TGTGCCAGCAGCTCCTGGACGGGGAGCACAGATACGCAGTATTTT	CASSSWTGSTDTQYF
-	-	TRBV5-1	TRBJ2-3	TGCGCCAGCAGCTTGGGCCAGGGGCCTCGGGGCACAGATACGCAGTATTTT	CASSLGQGPRGTDTQYF
TRBD1	-	TRBV6-5	TRBJ1-5	TGTGCCAGCAGTTCCGGGACAGGGGGAGATCAGCCCCAGCATTTT	CASSSGTGGDQPQHF
-	once	TRBV5-1	TRBJ1-2	TGCGCCAGCAGCCCCTCCCAACAGGGCGAGAATGGCTACACCTTC	CASSPSQQGENGYTF
-	few	TRBV7-9	TRBJ1-2	TGTGCCAGCAGCTTAGATCGGGGATACCTCTATGGCTACACCTTC	CASSLDRGYLYGYTF
TRBD2	-	TRBV6-1	TRBJ2-3	TGTGCCAGCAGTGAGCGTCGGCTAGCGGGGGGCAGAGATACGCAGTATTTT	CASSERRLAGGRDTQYF
-	-	TRBV27	TRBJ1-5	TGTGCCTGTAAACCGGGGGTTACTAGCAATCAGCCCCAGCATTTT	CACKPGVTSNQPQHF
TRBD2	-	TRBV28	TRBJ2-5	TGTGCCAGCAGTCCGCCGACTAGCGGAAAAGAGACCCAGTACTTC	CASSPPTSGKETQYF
TRBD1	-	TRBV5-1	TRBJ2-3	TGCGCCAGCAGCTACACCGGACAGGAATGGTCAGATACGCAGTATTTT	CASSYTGQEWSDTQYF
-	-	TRBV7-9	TRBJ1-5	TGTGCCAGCAGCGGGTGGGGGGACAGCAATCAGCCCCAGCATTTT	CASSGWGDSNQPQHF